A single sample gave rise to the 30 T cell receptor beta chains below, sequenced in a study of regulatory T cells in long-lasting Graves disease. The TCR beta library used iRepertoire HTBI primers with Arm-PCR amplification of CDR3. In TCRdb, the multiplex PCR reads were re-called with MiXCR into one record per CDR3 protein. The sample has roughly 320,000 distinct CDR3 sequences, 16% seen once; the top ten hold 30%. Time point described: newly diagnosed GD, antithyroid drugs for less than 3 months. The TCR library was made from RNA that had been extracted from PBMCs in TRIzol. These same records also appear under a second study, on T cells in Graves' hyperthyroidism and ophthalmopathy.

Specimen: peripheral blood mononuclear cells (PBMCs), collected at new diagnosis, from a patient treated with antithyroid drugs. These receptors came from a middle-aged man with Graves disease.

DNA for the CDR3: TGTGCCAGCTCACCATCTGGGGCATGGACTGGAAACACCATATATTTT. Its translation: CASSPSGAWTGNTIYF. The rearrangement joins TRBV18 to TRBJ1-3; possibly TRBD1 for D (5 bases). Germline values: CDR1 KGHSH, CDR2 LQKENI. Trimming pared 2 bases from V and 2 bases from J, leaving 13 bases between. The CDR3 consists of 16 residues.

This clonotype came up many times. The rearrangement uses TRBV12-3 or TRBV12-4 and TRBJ2-2; 8 positions agree with TRBD2. CDR3 length equals 15 residues. V lost 3 bases and J lost 7; bases outside the gene matches: 7. CDR3 coding DNA: TGTGCCAGCAGTTTTCGTAGCGGGGCGGTCGGGGAGCTGTTTTTT. This gives the protein CASSFRSGAVGELFF.

The V gene is TRBV28, the J gene TRBJ1-1, with D hard to call. V dropped 6 bases and J dropped 8 bases, with 22 bases sitting between them. The CDR3 has 15 residues. Germline CDR1 and CDR2: MDHEN and SYDVKM. CDR3: CASSPVRAGRTEAFF. The CDR3 coding sequence is TGTGCCAGCAGCCCCGTAAGGGCTGGGAGAACCGAAGCTTTCTTT.

This clonotype was seen at least ten times. Written as DNA, the CDR3 is TGCAGCGTTGGTGGGGGCAGCGCCTACCCCTACGAGCAGTACTTC. Translated, it gives CSVGGGSAYPYEQYF. The J gene is TRBJ2-7, the V gene TRBV29-1, with a tentative D call TRBD1 (6 bases). The germline gives CDR1 SQVTM, CDR2 ANQGSEA. The CDR3 covers 15 residues. V dropped 4 bases and J dropped 2 bases, with 18 bases sitting between them.

As to this clonotype: This could be a read error, since a much larger clone is one nucleotide away. The chain couples TRBV2 to TRBJ1-6, with D possibly being TRBD1 (5 bases). Germline V gene data show CDR1 as SNHLY and CDR2 as FYNNEI. CDR3 length equals 15 residues. The CDR3 spells CASSPGSSYISPLHF. CDR3 sequence (DNA): TGTGCCAGCAGTCCAGGGAGCTCCTATATTTCACCCCTCCACTTT.

This clonotype was observed many times. V usage is TRBV6-2 or TRBV6-3 and J usage is TRBJ2-1; D may be TRBD1 or TRBD2 (6 bases each). This CDR3 is 16 amino acids long. V lost 5 bases to trimming and J lost 3 bases, with 17 bases between them. The V gene's germline CDR1 is MNHEY and CDR2 SVGEGT. Written as DNA, the CDR3 is TGTGCCAGCAGTCCATATGGGGGGCGCCGCTACAATGAGCAGTTCTTC. Encoded protein: CASSPYGGRRYNEQFF.

This clonotype appeared many times. This sequence joins TRBV2 and TRBJ1-1; D unclear. V shed 7 bases and J shed 11 bases, with 14 bases lying between them. CDR1 and CDR2 (germline): SNHLY, FYNNEI. The length of the CDR3 is 11 residues. In DNA form, the CDR3 reads TGTGCCAGCACCACATACGGTGAGGCTTTCTTT. Translation: CASTTYGEAFF.

This clonotype was detected ten times or more. The DNA of the CDR3 is TGTGCCAGCAGGAAGGGGGCTAATGAAAAACTGTTTTTT. Protein sequence: CASRKGANEKLFF. The chain uses TRBV2 and TRBJ1-4; TRBD1 is a possible D gene (6 bases). The CDR3 has 13 amino acids. Trimming shortened V by 6 bases and J by 3 bases, and 8 bases separated the two germline ends. CDR1 and CDR2 (germline): SNHLY, FYNNEI.

Ten or more counts support this clonotype. CDR3 protein: CASSLQGGASKEKLFF. In DNA form, the CDR3 reads TGTGCCAGCAGCTTGCAAGGGGGCGCGAGTAAGGAAAAACTGTTTTTT. This rearrangement joins TRBV7-2 to TRBJ1-4; 7 nucleotides line up with TRBD1. CDR1 SGHTA and CDR2 FQGNSA come from the germline V gene. CDR3 size: 16 residues. The J segment lost 8 bases and the V segment lost 3 bases, leaving 12 bases of the junction unmatched.

This clonotype was counted many times. J is TRBJ2-1 and V is TRBV7-9, with TRBD2 matching 9 bases. Germline lookup yields CDR1 SEHNR and CDR2 FQNEAQ (reference sequence). With V trimmed by 5 bases and J by 4 bases, 12 bases remained unmatched. The CDR3 contains 17 residues. CDR3 residues: CASSPKFRLAVYNEQFF. CDR3 bases: TGTGCCAGCAGCCCCAAGTTCCGACTAGCGGTATACAATGAGCAGTTCTTC.

This chain links TRBV27 with TRBJ2-1; possibly TRBD1 for D (5 bases). Trimming pared 3 bases from V and 5 bases from J, leaving 11 bases between. The CDR3 length is 14 residues. Germline assignment: CDR1 MNHEY and CDR2 SMNVEV (reference sequence). The chain's CDR3 is CASSLQDNHNEQFF. As DNA, the CDR3 is TGTGCCAGCAGTTTGCAGGACAATCACAATGAGCAGTTCTTC.

With respect to this clonotype: Given a much more abundant clone one base away, this may be a read error. The chain combines TRBV11-3 with TRBJ2-7, with D possibly being TRBD1 or TRBD2 (5 bases each). Per the germline V gene, CDR1 is SGHNT and CDR2 is YENEEA. The germline V and J ends were trimmed by 8 bases and 2 bases, with 13 bases remaining between them. This CDR3 has 13 residues. This CDR3 is CASPRDLTYEQYF. The CDR3 nucleotides are TGTGCCAGCCCCCGGGACCTAACCTACGAGCAGTACTTC.

This clonotype has a handful of counts. In this CDR3 the conserved last residue, phenylalanine or tryptophan, is missing, so a read error is likely. The gene calls are TRBV5-1 and TRBJ2-7, with D tentatively TRBD1 (6 bases). This CDR3 has 14 residues. Trimming took off 0 bases at V and 4 bases at J, with 11 bases between the two ends. Germline V gives CDR1 SGHRS, CDR2 YFSETQ. The CDR3 region is CASSLGQGSYEQYL. In nucleotides, the CDR3 is TGCGCCAGCAGCTTGGGGCAGGGGAGTTACGAGCAGTACCTC.

This clonotype was seen a few times. The V and J genes are TRBV12-3 or TRBV12-4 and TRBJ1-2, with a weak D call TRBD1 (6 bases). V was cut by 6 bases and J by 4 bases, with 15 bases left in between. The CDR3 has 14 residues. This chain's CDR3 is CASRANGQLYGYTF. The CDR3 bases are TGTGCCAGCAGGGCGAATGGACAGCTCTATGGCTACACCTTC.

As to this clonotype: It may be a read error: a sequence one base away is much more abundant. This CDR3 fails to terminate in the conserved phenylalanine or tryptophan, so it likely reflects a read error. The V call is TRBV5-1, the J call TRBJ2-5; the D call may be TRBD1 or TRBD2 (5 bases each). The CDR3 consists of 15 residues. The germline V gene encodes CDR1 SGHRS and CDR2 YFSETQ. The V end was cut by 1 base, the J end by 5 bases, with 15 bases between. CDR3 nucleotide sequence: TGCGCCAGCAGCTTGTTTACGGCAGGGACCGAGACCCAGTACTAC. This codes for CASSLFTAGTETQYY.

This clonotype appeared many times. The chain carries TRBV20-1 and TRBJ1-1; TRBD1 is a possible D gene (5 bases). CDR1 and CDR2 from the germline V gene are DFQATT and SNEGSKA (reference sequence). Trimming removed 5 bases from V and 9 bases from J, with 16 bases in between. The CDR3 runs to 12 residues. The CDR3 DNA reads TGCAGTGCTTGGGGACCGCCGATGCAAGCTTTCTTT. Translated: CSAWGPPMQAFF.

The gene calls are TRBV28 and TRBJ1-1; D remains unclear. The CDR3 is 11 amino acids. The germline CDR1 and CDR2 sequences are MDHEN and SYDVKM. Trimming left V 2 bases short and J 8 bases short, with 6 bases between. The CDR3 loop is CASSLRQEAFF. The CDR3 nucleotides are TGTGCCAGCAGTTTAAGGCAGGAAGCTTTCTTT. The full variable domain, its missing parts supplied by reference TRBV28 and TRBJ1-1, is DVKVTQSSRYLVKRTGEKVFLECVQDMDHENMFWYRQDPGLGLRLIYFSYDVKMKEKGDIPEGYSVSREKKERFSLILESASTNQTSMYLCASSLRQEAFFGQGTRLTVV.

This clonotype was seen ten or more times. In DNA, the CDR3 is TGTGCCAGCAGTTTTAGCGGGGTCGGTGAGCAGTTCTTC. It specifies CASSFSGVGEQFF. The chain recombines TRBV12-3 or TRBV12-4 with TRBJ2-1; 8 nucleotides line up with TRBD2. The trim removed 3 bases at V and 9 bases at J, leaving 4 bases unmatched. The CDR3 has 13 residues.

This clonotype occurred many times. The rearrangement links TRBV5-1 to TRBJ1-1; 8 nucleotides agree with TRBD1. The CDR3 length is 14 residues. Unmatched junction bases numbered 8, after V lost 5 bases and J lost 5 bases. Germline assignment: CDR1 SGHRS and CDR2 YFSETQ. CDR3 region: CASSSDGQGTEAFF. The CDR3 DNA follows: TGCGCCAGCAGTTCGGACGGACAGGGAACTGAAGCTTTCTTT.

The rearrangement joins TRBV6-1 to TRBJ2-2; 7 bases align to TRBD2. The CDR3 has 15 amino acids. Germline CDR1 and CDR2: MNHNS and SASEGT. V was pared by 3 bases and J by 6 bases, with 7 bases of the junction left unmatched. The CDR3 DNA follows: TGTGCCAGCAGTGAGATAAGCGGGGCGCCCGGGGAGCTGTTTTTT. Translated, it gives CASSEISGAPGELFF.

The chain recombines TRBV6-1 with TRBJ1-1; D might be TRBD1 (6 bases). Trimming removed 5 bases at V and 0 bases at J, with 16 bases between. This CDR3 contains 16 residues. CDR1 is MNHNS and CDR2 is SASEGT in the germline V gene. Here the CDR3 reads CASSRGGGWMNTEAFF. CDR3 nucleotide sequence: TGTGCCAGCAGTAGGGGGGGGGGGTGGATGAACACTGAAGCTTTCTTT.

This clonotype was found many times. The chain links TRBV11-2 to TRBJ2-2, with a weak D call TRBD1 (6 bases). Trimming took off 4 bases at V and 0 bases at J, with 9 bases between the two ends. Germline V gene data show CDR1 as SGHAT and CDR2 as FQNNGV. CDR3 size: 15 residues. The CDR3 DNA reads as TGTGCCAGCAGCTGGACAGCCGCGAACACCGGGGAGCTGTTTTTT. As protein: CASSWTAANTGELFF.

This clonotype showed up just a few times. The rearrangement uses TRBV29-1 and TRBJ2-3, with 9 bases identical to TRBD2. This CDR3 is built from 15 residues. V lost 6 bases and J lost 4; bases outside the gene matches: 11. Germline CDR1 and CDR2: SQVTM and ANQGSEA. The CDR3 protein is CSVHVGAGGPDTQYF. Here the CDR3 DNA reads TGCAGCGTCCACGTCGGTGCGGGGGGGCCAGATACGCAGTATTTT.

The rearrangement uses TRBV7-2 and TRBJ1-1; 8 nucleotides agree with TRBD1. Germline values: CDR1 SGHTA, CDR2 FQGNSA. This CDR3 has 14 amino acids. Trimming at V came to 2 bases and at J to 6 bases, leaving 5 bases not matched to a gene. As DNA, the CDR3 is TGTGCCAGCAGCTTACAGGGGGCTAAAGCTGAAGCTTTCTTT. It translates to CASSLQGAKAEAFF.

This clonotype has just a few counts. The chain carries TRBV5-6 and TRBJ2-1; 13 bases line up with TRBD2. The germline V gene encodes CDR1 SGHDT and CDR2 YYEEEE. Trimming cost V 4 bases and J 3 bases; bases outside gene matches: 4. The CDR3 spans 16 residues. Here the CDR3 reads CASSPGLAGYYNEQFF. In DNA form, the CDR3 reads TGTGCCAGCAGCCCGGGACTAGCGGGGTACTACAATGAGCAGTTCTTC.

This clonotype was seen at least ten times. This CDR3 reads CASRFRHYNSPLHF. In nucleotides, the CDR3 is TGTGCCAGCAGATTTCGGCACTATAATTCACCCCTCCACTTT. V usage is TRBV12-3 or TRBV12-4 and J usage is TRBJ1-6; D is undetermined. Between the trimmed V and J ends, which lost 6 bases and 3 bases, there was a span of 9 bases. The length of the CDR3 is 14 residues.

The rearrangement uses TRBV29-1 and TRBJ1-1, with D possibly being TRBD1 (6 bases). Germline V gene lookup returns CDR1 SQVTM and CDR2 ANQGSEA. This CDR3 comprises 13 residues. V lost 6 bases to trimming and J lost 4 bases, with 15 bases between them. The CDR3 spells CSVETLGGTEAFF. The CDR3 DNA sequence: TGCAGCGTCGAGACTTTAGGGGGCACTGAAGCTTTCTTT.

This clonotype was counted many times. The chain recombines TRBV15 with TRBJ1-1; no firm D call. The CDR3 consists of 13 residues. In germline, CDR1 is LNHNV, CDR2 YYDKDF (reference sequence). Trimming removed 0 bases at V and 0 bases at J, with 2 bases between. The CDR3 nucleotides are TGTGCCACCAGCAGAGACATGAACACTGAAGCTTTCTTT. Amino acid sequence: CATSRDMNTEAFF.

This clonotype was seen at least ten times. The J gene is TRBJ1-2, the V gene TRBV20-1; D gene uncertain. There are 12 residues in the CDR3. CDR1 is DFQATT, CDR2 SNEGSKA, per germline (reference sequence). Trimming removed 1 base at V and 0 bases at J, with 3 bases between. CDR3 sequence: CSARAPNYGYTF. CDR3 DNA: TGCAGTGCTAGAGCCCCTAACTATGGCTACACCTTC.

This clonotype occurred many times. The chain uses TRBV7-9 and TRBJ2-2; no clear D gene. This CDR3 is 15 amino acids long. V lost 3 bases and J lost 0, with 8 bases in between. CDR1 is SEHNR, CDR2 FQNEAQ, per germline (reference sequence). CDR3 amino acids: CASSLSPANTGELFF. The CDR3 DNA sequence: TGTGCCAGCAGCTTGTCCCCCGCGAACACCGGGGAGCTGTTTTTT.